The TCR beta chain under discussion was sequenced for a study of response to subunit inactivated influenza vaccine. The CDR3 is made up of 16 amino acids. The junction had 2 bases not matched to a gene; V was cut back by 2 bases and J by 1 base. General study findings and limits: Each seasonal influenza vaccination, the authors suggested, recruits few new T cells.

MiXCR, run by TCRdb on the RT-PCR reads, gives a single entry per CDR3 protein. The sample carries 550,000 to 800,000 distinct CDR3 sequences, approximately 14% recorded once. For this clonotype: No antigen is known for it.

The rearrangement joins TRBV12-3 or TRBV12-4 to TRBJ2-2; 9 bases line up with TRBD2. The specimen was PBMCs from blood, collected about 12 days after vaccination. This clonotype was sampled from a man aged 50 to 59 who received an inactivated influenza vaccine. CDR3 protein: CASSLLAGMNTGELFF. In DNA form, the CDR3 reads TGTGCCAGCAGTTTACTAGCGGGGATGAACACCGGGGAGCTGTTTTTT.